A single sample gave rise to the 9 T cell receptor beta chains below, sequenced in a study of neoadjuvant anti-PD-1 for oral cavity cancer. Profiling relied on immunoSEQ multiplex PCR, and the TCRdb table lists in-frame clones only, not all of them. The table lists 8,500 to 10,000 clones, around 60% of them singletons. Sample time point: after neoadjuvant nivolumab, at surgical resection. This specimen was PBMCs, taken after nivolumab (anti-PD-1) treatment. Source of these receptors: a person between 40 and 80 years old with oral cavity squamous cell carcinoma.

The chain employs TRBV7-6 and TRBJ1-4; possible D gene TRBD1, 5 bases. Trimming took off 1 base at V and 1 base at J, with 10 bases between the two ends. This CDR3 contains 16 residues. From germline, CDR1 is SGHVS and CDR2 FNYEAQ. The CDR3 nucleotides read TGTGCCAGCAGCTTAGAAATTCAGGGAACTAATGAAAAACTGTTTTTT. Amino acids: CASSLEIQGTNEKLFF.

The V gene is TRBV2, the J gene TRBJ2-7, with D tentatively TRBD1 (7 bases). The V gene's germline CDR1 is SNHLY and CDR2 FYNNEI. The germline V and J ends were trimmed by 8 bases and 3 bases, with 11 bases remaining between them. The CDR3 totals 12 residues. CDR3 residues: CASGGTDYEQYF. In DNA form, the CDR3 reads TGTGCCAGCGGCGGGACAGACTACGAGCAGTACTTC.

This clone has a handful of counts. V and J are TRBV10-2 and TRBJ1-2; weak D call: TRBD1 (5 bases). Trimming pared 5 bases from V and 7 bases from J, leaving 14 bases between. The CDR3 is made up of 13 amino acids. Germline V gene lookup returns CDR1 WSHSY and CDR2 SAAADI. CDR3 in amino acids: CASSSGQGLGYTF. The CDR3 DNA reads TGCGCCAGCAGTTCGGGGCAGGGACTTGGCTACACCTTC.

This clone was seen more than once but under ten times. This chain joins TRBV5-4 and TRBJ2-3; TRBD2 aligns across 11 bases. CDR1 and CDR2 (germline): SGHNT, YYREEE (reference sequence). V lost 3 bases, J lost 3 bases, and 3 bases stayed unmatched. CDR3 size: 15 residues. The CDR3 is CASSSGLAATDTQYF. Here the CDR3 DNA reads TGTGCCAGCAGCTCGGGACTAGCGGCTACAGATACGCAGTATTTT.

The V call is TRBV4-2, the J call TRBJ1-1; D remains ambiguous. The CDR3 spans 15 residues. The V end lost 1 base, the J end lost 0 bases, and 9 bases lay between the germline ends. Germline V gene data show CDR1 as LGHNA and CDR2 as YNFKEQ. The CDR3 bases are TGTGCCAGCAGCCAAGGTACGAACATGAACACTGAAGCTTTCTTT. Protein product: CASSQGTNMNTEAFF.

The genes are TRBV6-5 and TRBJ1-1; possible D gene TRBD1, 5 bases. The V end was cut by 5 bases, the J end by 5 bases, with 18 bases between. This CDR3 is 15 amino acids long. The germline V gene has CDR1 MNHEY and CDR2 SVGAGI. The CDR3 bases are TGTGCCAGCAGTCCTCTTGGCGAGGGGAGTACTGAAGCTTTCTTT. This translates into CASSPLGEGSTEAFF.

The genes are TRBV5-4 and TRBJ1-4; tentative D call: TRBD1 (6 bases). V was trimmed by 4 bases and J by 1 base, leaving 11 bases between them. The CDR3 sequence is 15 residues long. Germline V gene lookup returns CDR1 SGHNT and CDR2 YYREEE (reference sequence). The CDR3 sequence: CASSTKQGTNEKLFF. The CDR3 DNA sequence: TGTGCCAGCAGCACGAAACAGGGAACTAATGAAAAACTGTTTTTT.

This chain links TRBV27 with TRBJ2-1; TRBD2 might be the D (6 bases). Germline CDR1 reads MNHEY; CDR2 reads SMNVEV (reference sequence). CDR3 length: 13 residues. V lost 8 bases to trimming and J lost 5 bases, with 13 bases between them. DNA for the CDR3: TGTGCCAGCGGCCGGGACTGGGACAATGAGCAGTTCTTC. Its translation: CASGRDWDNEQFF.

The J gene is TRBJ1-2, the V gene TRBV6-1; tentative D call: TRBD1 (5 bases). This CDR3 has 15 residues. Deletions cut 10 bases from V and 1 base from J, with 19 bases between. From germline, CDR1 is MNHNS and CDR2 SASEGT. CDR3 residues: CATTSGGVNNYGYTF. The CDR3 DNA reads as TGTGCCACCACGTCCGGAGGGGTTAATAACTATGGCTACACCTTC.